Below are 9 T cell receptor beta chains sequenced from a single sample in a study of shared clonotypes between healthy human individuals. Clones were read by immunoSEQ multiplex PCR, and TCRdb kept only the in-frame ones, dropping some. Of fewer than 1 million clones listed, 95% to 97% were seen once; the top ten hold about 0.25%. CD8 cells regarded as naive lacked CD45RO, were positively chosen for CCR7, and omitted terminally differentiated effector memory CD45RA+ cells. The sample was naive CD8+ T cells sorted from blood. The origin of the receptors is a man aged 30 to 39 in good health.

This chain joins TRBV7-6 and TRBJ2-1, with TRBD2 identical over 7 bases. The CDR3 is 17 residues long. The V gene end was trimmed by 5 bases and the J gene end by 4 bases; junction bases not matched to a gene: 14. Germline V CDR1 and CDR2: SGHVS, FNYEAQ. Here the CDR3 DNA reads TGTGCCAGCAGCGATAGCCATCAGGGACTACTTTACAATGAGCAGTTCTTC. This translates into CASSDSHQGLLYNEQFF. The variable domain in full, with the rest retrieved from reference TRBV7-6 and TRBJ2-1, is GAGVSQSPRYKVTKRGQDVALRCDPISGHVSLYWYRQALGQGPEFLTYFNYEAQQDKSGLPNDRFSAERPEGSISTLTIQRTEQRDSAMYRCASSDSHQGLLYNEQFFGPGTRLTVL.

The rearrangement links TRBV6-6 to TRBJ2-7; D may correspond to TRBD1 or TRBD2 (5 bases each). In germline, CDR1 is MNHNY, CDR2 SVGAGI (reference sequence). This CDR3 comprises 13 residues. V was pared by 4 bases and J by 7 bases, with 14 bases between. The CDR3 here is CASSLLGDVEQYF. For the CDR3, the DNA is TGTGCCAGCAGTTTGCTAGGGGACGTTGAGCAGTACTTC.

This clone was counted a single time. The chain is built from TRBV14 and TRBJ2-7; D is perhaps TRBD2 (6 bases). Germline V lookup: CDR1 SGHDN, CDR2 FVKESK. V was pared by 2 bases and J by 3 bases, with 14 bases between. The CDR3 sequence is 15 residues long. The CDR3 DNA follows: TGTGCCAGCAGCCAACTGGGGGGACGATACTACGAGCAGTACTTC. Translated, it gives CASSQLGGRYYEQYF.

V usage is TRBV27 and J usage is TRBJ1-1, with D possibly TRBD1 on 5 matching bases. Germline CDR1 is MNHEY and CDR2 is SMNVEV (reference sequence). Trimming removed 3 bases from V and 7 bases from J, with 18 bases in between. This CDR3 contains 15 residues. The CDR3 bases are TGTGCCAGCAGTTTTTTGGGGGGAGCGGACATTGAAGCTTTCTTT. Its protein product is CASSFLGGADIEAFF.

DNA of the CDR3: TGCGCCAGCAGCTTCAAACCGGCAGGAACCTACGAGCAGTACTTC. Translating gives CASSFKPAGTYEQYF. This rearrangement joins TRBV5-1 to TRBJ2-7; D not resolved. This CDR3 has 15 residues. Trimming removed 2 bases from V and 2 bases from J, with 14 bases in between. Germline V CDR1 and CDR2: SGHRS, YFSETQ. Complete variable domain (other parts from reference TRBV5-1 and TRBJ2-7): KAGVTQTPRYLIKTRGQQVTLSCSPISGHRSVSWYQQTPGQGLQFLFEYFSETQRNKGNFPGRFSGRQFSNSRSEMNVSTLELGDSALYLCASSFKPAGTYEQYFGPGTRLTVT.

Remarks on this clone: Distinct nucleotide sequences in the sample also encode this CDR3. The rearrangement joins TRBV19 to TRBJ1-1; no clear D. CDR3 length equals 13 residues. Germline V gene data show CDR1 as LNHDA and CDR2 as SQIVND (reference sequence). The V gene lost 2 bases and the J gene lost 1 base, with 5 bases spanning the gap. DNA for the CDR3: TGTGCCAGTAGTATAAGTCGGAACACTGAAGCTTTCTTT. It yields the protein CASSISRNTEAFF.

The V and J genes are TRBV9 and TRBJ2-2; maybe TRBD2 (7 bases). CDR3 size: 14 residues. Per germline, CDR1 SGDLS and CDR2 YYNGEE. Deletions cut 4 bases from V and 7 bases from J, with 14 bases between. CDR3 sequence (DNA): TGTGCCAGCAGCCCAGGACAGCGGGGCGGGGAGCTGTTTTTT. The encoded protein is CASSPGQRGGELFF.

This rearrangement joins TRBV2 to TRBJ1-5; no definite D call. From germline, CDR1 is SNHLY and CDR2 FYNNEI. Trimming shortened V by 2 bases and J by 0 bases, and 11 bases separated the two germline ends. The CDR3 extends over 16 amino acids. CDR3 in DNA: TGTGCCAGCAGTGAATCGGCGGATTATAGCAATCAGCCCCAGCATTTT. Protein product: CASSESADYSNQPQHF.

For the CDR3, the DNA is TGCGCCAGCAGCTTGGCGCTAGCGGGAGGGCCTGGCGAGCAGTACTTC. Its protein product is CASSLALAGGPGEQYF. This chain connects TRBV5-1 to TRBJ2-7; 12 nucleotides agree with TRBD2. This CDR3 spans 16 amino acids. In germline, CDR1 is SGHRS, CDR2 YFSETQ. J gave up 6 bases and V 0 bases, and 7 bases lay outside the gene matches.